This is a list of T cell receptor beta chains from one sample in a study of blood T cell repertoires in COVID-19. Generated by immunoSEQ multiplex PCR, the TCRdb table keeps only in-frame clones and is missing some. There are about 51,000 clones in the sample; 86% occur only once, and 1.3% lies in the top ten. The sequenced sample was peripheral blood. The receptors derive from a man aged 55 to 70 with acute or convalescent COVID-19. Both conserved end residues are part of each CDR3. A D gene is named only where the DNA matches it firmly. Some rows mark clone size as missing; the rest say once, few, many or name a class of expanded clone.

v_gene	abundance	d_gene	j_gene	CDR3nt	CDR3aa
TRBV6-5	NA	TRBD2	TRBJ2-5	TGTGCCAGCCGCGGGGGACTAGCGGGAGTGGAGACCCAGTACTTC	CASRGGLAGVETQYF
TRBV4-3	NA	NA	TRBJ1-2	TGCGCCAGCAGCCAAGATAGGGGTCCCAATGGCTACACCTTC	CASSQDRGPNGYTF
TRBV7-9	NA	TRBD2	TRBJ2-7	TGTGCCAGCCGACCCTCTCTTGGCGGGAGCTTCGAGCAGTACTTC	CASRPSLGGSFEQYF
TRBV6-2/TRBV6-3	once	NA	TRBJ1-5	TGTGCCAGCAGTTACTCTGTTCGGGGAAGTTGGGGCAATCAGCCCCAGCATTTT	CASSYSVRGSWGNQPQHF
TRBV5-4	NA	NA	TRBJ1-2	TGTGCCAGCAGCTTGGGACAGAACTATGGCTACACCTTC	CASSLGQNYGYTF
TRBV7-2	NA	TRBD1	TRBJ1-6	TGTGCCAGCAGCTTAGTCCCCACGCAGGGGGTTAATTCACCCCTCCACTTT	CASSLVPTQGVNSPLHF
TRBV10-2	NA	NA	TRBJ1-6	TGCGCCAGCAGTGAACAGAGCTCCTATAATTCACCCCTCCACTTT	CASSEQSSYNSPLHF
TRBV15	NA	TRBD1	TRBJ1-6	TGTGCCACCAGCATGGACAGGGTCGGGTCACCCCTCCACTTT	CATSMDRVGSPLHF
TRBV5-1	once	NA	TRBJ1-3	TGCGCCAGCAGCCACTTAGGTACAGAGCGGGGAAACACCATATATTTT	CASSHLGTERGNTIYF
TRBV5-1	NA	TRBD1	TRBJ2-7	TGCGCCAGCAGCCCGGACAGGGCCTACGAGCAGTACTTC	CASSPDRAYEQYF
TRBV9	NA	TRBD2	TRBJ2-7	TGTGCCAGCAGCGTAGACGCTGGAGTGGCGGGAGGCTACGAGCAGTACTTC	CASSVDAGVAGGYEQYF
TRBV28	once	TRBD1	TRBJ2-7	TGTGCCAGCAGCCTTCTAGAGGGACAGATCTACGAGCAGTACTTC	CASSLLEGQIYEQYF
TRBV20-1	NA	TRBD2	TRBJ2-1	TGCAGTGCTAGTCGCGGGAGCGGTAGCAATGAGCAGTTCTTC	CSASRGSGSNEQFF
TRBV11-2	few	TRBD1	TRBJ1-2	TGTGCCAGCAGCCATCGGACAGGCTCAGGGGGCTACACCTTC	CASSHRTGSGGYTF
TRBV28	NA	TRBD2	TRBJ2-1	TGTGCCAGCAGTTTGTTGAGCGGGAGTAGTAATGAGCAGTTCTTC	CASSLLSGSSNEQFF
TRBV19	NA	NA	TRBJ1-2	TGTGCCAGTAGGTGGGGGCACAATGACTATGGCTACACCTTC	CASRWGHNDYGYTF
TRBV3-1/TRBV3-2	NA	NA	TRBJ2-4	TGTGCCAGCAGCCAAGAACAGGGATCAGCCGTAGACATTCAGTACTTC	CASSQEQGSAVDIQYF
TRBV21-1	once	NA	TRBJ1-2	TGTGCCACCCCCGAGGGCCCCAGGGGCCTAAACCGTGCCTATGGCTACACCTTC	CATPEGPRGLNRAYGYTF
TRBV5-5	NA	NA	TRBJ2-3	TGTGCCAGCAGCCCCTTAGTCACAGATACGCAGTATTTT	CASSPLVTDTQYF
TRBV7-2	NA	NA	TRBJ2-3	TGTGCCAGCAGCCCCCGGAGGTTTGGAAACACAGATACGCAGTATTTT	CASSPRRFGNTDTQYF
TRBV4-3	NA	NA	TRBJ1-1	TGCGCCAGCAGCCAAGGACCGGGGGATTGGGGTGAAGCTTTCTTT	CASSQGPGDWGEAFF
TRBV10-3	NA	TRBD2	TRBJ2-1	TGTGCCATTGGGAGGGAGAGGGACAATGAGCAGTTCTTC	CAIGRERDNEQFF
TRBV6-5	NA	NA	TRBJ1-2	TGTGCCAGCATCTTGTCCGGGACTAACTATGGCTACACCTTC	CASILSGTNYGYTF
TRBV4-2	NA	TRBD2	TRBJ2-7	TGTGCCAGCAGCCAAGCGACTAGCAGCGACGAGCAGTACTTC	CASSQATSSDEQYF
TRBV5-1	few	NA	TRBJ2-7	TGCGCCAGCAGCCTAACCGGGACTGCAACCTACGAGCAGTACTTC	CASSLTGTATYEQYF
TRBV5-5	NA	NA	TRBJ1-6	TGTGCCAGCAGCTCATGGCGGGTCAACGGATTTAGTTTT	CASSSWRVNGFSF
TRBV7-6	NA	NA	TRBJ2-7	TGTGCCAGCAGCTATTCCCCGGTGCAACCCTCCGAGCAGTACTTC	CASSYSPVQPSEQYF
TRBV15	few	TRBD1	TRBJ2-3	TGTGCCACCAGCAGACGACAGGGAAGAGGCACAGATACGCAGTATTTT	CATSRRQGRGTDTQYF
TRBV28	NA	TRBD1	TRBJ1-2	TGTGCCAGCAGTTTAGGGCAGGGGGCCGGCGGCTACACCTTC	CASSLGQGAGGYTF
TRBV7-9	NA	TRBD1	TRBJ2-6	TGTGCCAGCAGCCAGACGACAGGGTGGGGGGCCAACGTCCTGACTTTC	CASSQTTGWGANVLTF
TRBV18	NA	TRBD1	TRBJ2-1	TGTGCCAGCTCACGAGAGGGGGCATCCTACAATGAGCAGTTCTTC	CASSREGASYNEQFF
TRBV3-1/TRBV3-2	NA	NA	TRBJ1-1	TGTGCCAGCAGCCAACGGGGGGGGGCACCTGAAGCTTTCTTT	CASSQRGGAPEAFF
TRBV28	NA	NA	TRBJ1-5	TGTGCCAGCAGGTACCCGGGGGGTCAGCCCCAGCATTTT	CASRYPGGQPQHF
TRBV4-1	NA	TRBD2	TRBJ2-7	TGCGCCAGCAGCCGGGGACTAGCGGGGGAACTACAAAAGTACGAGCAGTACTTC	CASSRGLAGELQKYEQYF
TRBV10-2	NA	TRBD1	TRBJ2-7	TGCGCCAGCAGGGGGACAGACTACGAGCAGTACTTC	CASRGTDYEQYF
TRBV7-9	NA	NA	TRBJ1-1	TGTGCCAGCAGCTCCGATCAGGGCAGGGGAAAGGCTGAAGCTTTCTTT	CASSSDQGRGKAEAFF
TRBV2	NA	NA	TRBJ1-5	TGTGCCAGCAGTGTTCAGGCAGGGGCGGTGGGGCCCCAGCATTTT	CASSVQAGAVGPQHF
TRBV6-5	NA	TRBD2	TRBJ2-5	TGTGCCAGCAACTACTACGGGACTAGTGGGGAGACCCAGTACTTC	CASNYYGTSGETQYF
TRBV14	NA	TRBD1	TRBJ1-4	TGTGCCAGCAGCCCCGGGACAGGGTACTCTAATGAAAAACTGTTTTTT	CASSPGTGYSNEKLFF
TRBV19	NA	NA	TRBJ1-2	TGTGCCAGTAGCATAGGGATCGCGGGTGCCTATGGCTACACCTTC	CASSIGIAGAYGYTF
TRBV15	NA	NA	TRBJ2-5	TGTGCCACCAGCAGAGATCAGGGTGCCGAGACCCAGTACTTC	CATSRDQGAETQYF
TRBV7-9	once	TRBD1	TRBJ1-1	TGTGCCAGCAGCAGATACAGGGGAAGAGGGACTGAAGCTTTCTTT	CASSRYRGRGTEAFF
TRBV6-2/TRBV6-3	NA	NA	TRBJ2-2	TGTGCCAGCAGTTGGGGCTTCTCGAACACCGGGGAGCTGTTTTTT	CASSWGFSNTGELFF
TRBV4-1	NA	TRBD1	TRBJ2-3	TGCGCCAGCAGCCACCCGGGACAGGCAGATACGCAGTATTTT	CASSHPGQADTQYF
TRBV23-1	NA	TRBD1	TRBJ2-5	TGCGCCAGCAGCCTTCTACCGGGACAGGGGGCAGGGACCCAGTACTTC	CASSLLPGQGAGTQYF
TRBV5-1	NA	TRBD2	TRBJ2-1	TGCGCCAGCAGCGGGGCTAGCGGGGGTACCCATGAGCAGTTCTTC	CASSGASGGTHEQFF
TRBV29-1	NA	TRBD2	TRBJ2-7	TGCAGCGTTGAAGGGGTAGCGGGAGAATCCGAGCAGTACTTC	CSVEGVAGESEQYF
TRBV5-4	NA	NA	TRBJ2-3	TGTGCCAGCAGCTTGGGGACTAAAATCGGCGATACGCAGTATTTT	CASSLGTKIGDTQYF
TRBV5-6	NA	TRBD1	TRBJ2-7	TGTGCCAGCAGCTTGGCACAGGGGGCCTACGAGCAGTACTTC	CASSLAQGAYEQYF
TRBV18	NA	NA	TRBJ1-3	TGTGCCAGCTCACCCGAGTCTATATCCCCATTCTCTGGAAACACCATATATTTT	CASSPESISPFSGNTIYF
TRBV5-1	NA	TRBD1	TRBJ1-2	TGCGCCAGCAGGCGAGGAGGACAGGGGGGCTATGGCTACACCTTC	CASRRGGQGGYGYTF
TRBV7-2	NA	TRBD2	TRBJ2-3	TGTGCCAGCAGCCCACTAGCGGGGGTTGGGGATACGCAGTATTTT	CASSPLAGVGDTQYF
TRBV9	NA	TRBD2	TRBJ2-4	TGTGCCAGCAGCCCCTCGACTAGCGGGATTTCCAAAAACATTCAGTACTTC	CASSPSTSGISKNIQYF
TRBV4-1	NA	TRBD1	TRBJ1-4	TGCGCCAGCAGACTGACAGGGACAACTAATGAAAAACTGTTTTTT	CASRLTGTTNEKLFF
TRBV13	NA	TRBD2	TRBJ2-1	TGTGCCAGCAGAGGACTAGCGCCGGGAACCCATGAGCAGTTCTTC	CASRGLAPGTHEQFF
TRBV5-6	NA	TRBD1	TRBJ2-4	TGTGCCAGCAGCCTCGGGGACAGGGGGCGCAACATTCAGTACTTC	CASSLGDRGRNIQYF